The source of this T cell receptor beta chain is a study of naive and memory T cell subsets. Study-wide results and limits: A clonotype means one alpha or beta sequence, not an alpha/beta pair. Over 90% of naive TCR sequences appeared only once after error correction, unlike memory subsets.

CDR3 length: 15 residues. The V gene's germline CDR1 is SGHNT and CDR2 YYREEE (reference sequence). Trimming shortened V by 5 bases and J by 5 bases, and 17 bases separated the two germline ends. This clonotype occurred a few times. The target antigen is unknown. Two oligonucleotides, mixed equimolar, formed the beta constant-region primer covering TRBC1 and TRBC2. An oligonucleotide with the SP2 primer and a 12-nucleotide UMI was ligated to the cDNA 3' end. Each CDR3 protein gets one entry after TCRdb re-called the UMI-ligation and nested PCR reads with MiXCR. The sample shows about 85,000 distinct CDR3 sequences, 10% to 15% of them seen only once.

Sequenced input: central memory CD4+ T cells from blood. This sequence originates from a human donor in good health. The rearrangement uses TRBV5-4 and TRBJ2-1; D unresolved. Written as DNA, the CDR3 is TGTGCCAGCAGACCCGGACGCTCAAACAACAATGAGCAGTTCTTC. It translates to CASRPGRSNNNEQFF.